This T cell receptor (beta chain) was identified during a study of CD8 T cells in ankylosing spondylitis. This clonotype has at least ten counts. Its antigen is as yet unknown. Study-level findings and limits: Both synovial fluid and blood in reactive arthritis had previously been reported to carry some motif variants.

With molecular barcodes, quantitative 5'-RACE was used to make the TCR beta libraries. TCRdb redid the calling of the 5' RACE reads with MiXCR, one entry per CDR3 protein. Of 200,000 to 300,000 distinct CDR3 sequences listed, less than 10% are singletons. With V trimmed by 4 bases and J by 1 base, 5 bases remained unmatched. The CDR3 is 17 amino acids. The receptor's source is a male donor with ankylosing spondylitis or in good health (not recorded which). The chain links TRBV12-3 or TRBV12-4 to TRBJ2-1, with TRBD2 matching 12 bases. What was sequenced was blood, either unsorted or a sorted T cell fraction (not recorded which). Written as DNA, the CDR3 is TGTGCCAGCAGTTCGCCTACTAGCGGGGGGTCCTACAATGAGCAGTTCTTC. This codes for CASSSPTSGGSYNEQFF.